The clone carrying this T cell receptor (beta chain) was seen a handful of times. Its antigen is currently unknown. The data were obtained in a study of CD8+ T cells in alopecia areata. Once RNA had been extracted, it was reverse transcribed into cDNA to act as the sequencing template. Using immunoSEQ multiplex PCR, the repertoire was profiled, and TCRdb retains in-frame clones only, with some absent. The sample holds 85,000 to 110,000 clones, 85% to 90% seen once. With 4 bases removed from V and 0 bases from J, the gap between germline ends came to 13 bases. Germline assignment: CDR1 MGHRA and CDR2 YSYEKL. The CDR3 spans 15 residues. Treatment described: oral pan-JAK inhibitor, 5-10 mg twice daily. The study, taken as a whole, reports: Only one nonresponder was present, which leaves the link between baseline CD8+ expansion and response uncertain.

The sequences come from CD8+ T cells sorted from blood, collected at approximately week 34, from a patient treated with tofacitinib. This chain links TRBV4-1 with TRBJ2-7, with a possible D match to TRBD2 (6 bases). This clonotype was obtained from a human donor with alopecia areata. The CDR3 bases are TGCGCCAGCAGCCGAGGGACTCAATCCTCCTACGAGCAGTACTTC. It specifies CASSRGTQSSYEQYF.